Each of the 11 T cell receptor beta chains below was sequenced from the same sample in a study of control samples from healthy donors and cancer patients. Profiled with immunoSEQ multiplex PCR; TCRdb holds only in-frame clones, not every one. This table holds roughly 150,000 clones, around 90% found once. The specimen was blood. These receptors all come from a man aged 25 to 40 in good health.

The gene calls are TRBV20-1 and TRBJ2-1, with D tentatively TRBD1 or TRBD2 (5 bases each). Germline CDR1 and CDR2: DFQATT and SNEGSKA (reference sequence). V lost 5 bases and J 12 bases, leaving 11 bases between the germline ends. The CDR3 is 10 residues long. Here the CDR3 reads CSAGTFGQFF. Written as DNA, the CDR3 is TGCAGTGCTGGGACGTTTGGGCAGTTCTTC.

The V gene is TRBV19, the J gene TRBJ1-1; weak D call: TRBD1 (6 bases). The germline V and J ends were trimmed by 6 bases and 4 bases, with 18 bases remaining between them. The CDR3 has 15 residues. Germline V gene lookup returns CDR1 LNHDA and CDR2 SQIVND (reference sequence). The DNA of the CDR3 is TGTGCCAGTAGATGGGAGGGGGGGCCGGTCACTGAAGCTTTCTTT. Translation gives CASRWEGGPVTEAFF.

The CDR3 nucleotides read TGTGCCAGCAGCTTAGATATCTGGACCGGCTCTAGCACAGATACGCAGTATTTT. This encodes CASSLDIWTGSSTDTQYF. The chain joins TRBV11-2 to TRBJ2-3, with D hard to call. V was pared by 0 bases and J by 0 bases, with 16 bases between. This CDR3 region has 18 residues. Germline lookup yields CDR1 SGHAT and CDR2 FQNNGV.

This rearrangement joins TRBV9 to TRBJ1-1; D not resolved. The CDR3 totals 14 residues. The germline CDR1 and CDR2 sequences are SGDLS and YYNGEE. Trimming cost V 0 bases and J 1 base, with 7 bases left between them. The CDR3 protein is CASSVGVGNTEAFF. The CDR3 DNA is TGTGCCAGCAGCGTAGGGGTCGGGAACACTGAAGCTTTCTTT.

This chain uses TRBV18 with TRBJ2-7, with D perhaps TRBD2 (6 bases). This CDR3 is 15 amino acids long. Germline V gives CDR1 KGHSH, CDR2 LQKENI. With 0 bases removed from V and 6 bases from J, the gap between germline ends came to 15 bases. Written as DNA, the CDR3 is TGTGCCAGCTCACCACCAAGGGGCGGGGAGTCCGAGCAGTACTTC. Protein product: CASSPPRGGESEQYF.

This sequence joins TRBV6-5 and TRBJ2-5, with D perhaps matching TRBD1 (5 bases). V lost 0 bases to trimming and J lost 4 bases, with 9 bases between them. The CDR3 loop spans 14 amino acids. Germline V CDR1 and CDR2: MNHEY, SVGAGI. The CDR3 coding sequence is TGTGCCAGCAGTTACTCGGGGCAGCGAGAGACCCAGTACTTC. Protein product: CASSYSGQRETQYF.

The rearrangement uses TRBV20-1 and TRBJ2-1, with D hard to call. The CDR3 is 10 residues long. Germline CDR1 reads DFQATT; CDR2 reads SNEGSKA (reference sequence). V was trimmed by 5 bases and J by 7 bases, leaving 6 bases between them. CDR3: CSAALNEQFF. In DNA form, the CDR3 reads TGCAGTGCTGCCTTAAATGAGCAGTTCTTC.

The V call is TRBV18, the J call TRBJ2-1, with no clear D. Trimming removed 5 bases at V and 13 bases at J, with 12 bases between. The CDR3 contains 11 residues. From germline, CDR1 is KGHSH and CDR2 LQKENI. CDR3 in amino acids: CASSEQEIQFF. Written as DNA, the CDR3 is TGTGCCAGCTCAGAGCAGGAGATCCAGTTCTTC.

The chain uses TRBV7-9 and TRBJ2-5, with D unresolved. CDR1 is SEHNR, CDR2 FQNEAQ, per germline (reference sequence). The CDR3 is 14 residues long. V dropped 0 bases and J dropped 5 bases, with 10 bases sitting between them. The CDR3 is CASSLAVLLETQYF. CDR3 sequence (DNA): TGTGCCAGCAGCTTAGCAGTGCTTTTGGAGACCCAGTACTTC. The full variable domain, with the rest looked up from reference TRBV7-9 and TRBJ2-5, is DTGVSQNPRHKITKRGQNVTFRCDPISEHNRLYWYRQTLGQGPEFLTYFQNEAQLEKSRLLSDRFSAERPKGSFSTLEIQRTEQGDSAMYLCASSLAVLLETQYFGPGTRLLVL.

This chain joins TRBV29-1 and TRBJ1-2, with D perhaps matching TRBD1 (5 bases). The CDR3 extends over 13 amino acids. Per germline, CDR1 SQVTM and CDR2 ANQGSEA. The V and J ends lost 6 bases and 3 bases respectively, with 14 bases between them. The DNA for the CDR3 is TGCAGCGTCCCCCCGGGGGATCACTATGGCTACACCTTC. Protein sequence: CSVPPGDHYGYTF.

This sequence joins TRBV10-3 and TRBJ2-7; D remains unclear. V lost 5 bases and J lost 2, with 4 bases in between. Germline CDR1 is ENHRY and CDR2 is SYGVKD. This CDR3 is built from 11 residues. Here the CDR3 DNA reads TGTGCCATCAGTCCAGCCTACGAGCAGTACTTC. This gives the protein CAISPAYEQYF.